The text below deals with one TCR beta chain. At least ten counts were recorded for this clonotype. It lacks a known antigen. No base quality information exists; no much larger clone differs at one position. Including the terminal cysteine and phenylalanine, the CDR3 comprises 15 residues. The CDR3 DNA has 45 bases and is translated from base 1. V is pruned by 4 bases and J by 7 bases, leaving 8 bases of the junction without a gene match. From a lookup of the germline V gene (reference sequence), CDR1 and CDR2 are MNHEY and SMNVEV. These data come from a study of patients and donors after allogeneic stem cell transplantation (dated by TCRdb to the early 2020s). The library was obtained by RT-PCR. Instrument used: NextSeq 550. TCRdb reworked the public reads: Q25 trimming with fastp, MiXCR clone assembly, productive beta chains retained. A single entry per CDR3 protein holds the most common genes and DNA from its merged rows. The sample yields approximately 8,000 distinct CDR3 sequences; roughly 10% were counted once. Of the sample, more than 50% falls within the top ten clones.

The TCR sequence derives from a human donor who was either an allogeneic HSCT recipient or a stem cell or donor lymphocyte infusion donor (not recorded which). It is not recorded whose cells these are; they may come from a transplant donor. This chain joins TRBV27 to TRBJ1-5, and 9 junctional nucleotides match TRBD1. Sequenced sample: blood, either unsorted or a sorted T cell fraction (not recorded which). In nucleotides, the sequence is TGTGCCAGCAGTTCCGGGACAGGGATCGGGCAGCCCCAGCATTTT. Translated, this gives CASSSGTGIGQPQHF.